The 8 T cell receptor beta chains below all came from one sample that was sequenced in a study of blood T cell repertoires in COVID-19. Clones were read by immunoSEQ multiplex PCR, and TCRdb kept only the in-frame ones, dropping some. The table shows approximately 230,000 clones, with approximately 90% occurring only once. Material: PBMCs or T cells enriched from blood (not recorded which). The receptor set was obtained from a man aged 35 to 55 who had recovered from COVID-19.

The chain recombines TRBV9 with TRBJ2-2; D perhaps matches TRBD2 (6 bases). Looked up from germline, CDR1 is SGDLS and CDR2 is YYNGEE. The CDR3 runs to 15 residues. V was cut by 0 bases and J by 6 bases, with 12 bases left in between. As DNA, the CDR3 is TGTGCCAGCAGCGTAGGTTCGGGGGTCTCCGGGGAGCTGTTTTTT. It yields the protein CASSVGSGVSGELFF.

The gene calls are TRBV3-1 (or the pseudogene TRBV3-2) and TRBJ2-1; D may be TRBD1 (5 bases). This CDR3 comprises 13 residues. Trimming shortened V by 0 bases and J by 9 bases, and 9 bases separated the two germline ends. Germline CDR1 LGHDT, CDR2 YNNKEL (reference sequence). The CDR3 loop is CASSQDGQGEQFF. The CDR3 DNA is TGTGCCAGCAGCCAAGATGGGCAGGGTGAGCAGTTCTTC.

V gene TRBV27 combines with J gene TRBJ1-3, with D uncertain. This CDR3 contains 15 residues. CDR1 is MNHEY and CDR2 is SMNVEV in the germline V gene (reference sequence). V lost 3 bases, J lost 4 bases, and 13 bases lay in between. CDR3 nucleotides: TGTGCCAGCAGTTTCGGTTTTCCGGGGGGAAACACCATATATTTT. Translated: CASSFGFPGGNTIYF.

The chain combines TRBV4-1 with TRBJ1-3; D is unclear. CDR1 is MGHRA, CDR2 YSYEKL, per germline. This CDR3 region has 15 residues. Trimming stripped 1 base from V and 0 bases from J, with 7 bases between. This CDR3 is CASSQVTGSGNTIYF. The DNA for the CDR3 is TGCGCCAGCAGCCAAGTAACGGGCTCTGGAAACACCATATATTTT.

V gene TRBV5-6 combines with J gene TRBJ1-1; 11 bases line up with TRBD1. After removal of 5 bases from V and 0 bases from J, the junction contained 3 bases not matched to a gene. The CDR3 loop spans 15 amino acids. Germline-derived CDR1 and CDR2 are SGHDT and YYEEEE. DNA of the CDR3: TGTGCCAGCAGTGGGGACAGGGGGGTGAACACTGAAGCTTTCTTT. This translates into CASSGDRGVNTEAFF.

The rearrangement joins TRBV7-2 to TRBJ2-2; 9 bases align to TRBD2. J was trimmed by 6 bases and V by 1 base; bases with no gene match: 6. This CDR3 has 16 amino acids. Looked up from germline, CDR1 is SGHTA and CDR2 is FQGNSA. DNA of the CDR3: TGTGCCAGCAGCTTAGTTCCGCGGGGGGGCGCCGGGGAGCTGTTTTTT. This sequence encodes CASSLVPRGGAGELFF.

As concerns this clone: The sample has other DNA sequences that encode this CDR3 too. CDR3 sequence: CASSLGGRDYGYTF. In DNA, the CDR3 is TGTGCCAGCAGCTTAGGCGGCAGGGACTATGGCTACACCTTC. The chain employs TRBV7-2 and TRBJ1-2; tentative D call: TRBD1 (5 bases). Germline V gene lookup returns CDR1 SGHTA and CDR2 FQGNSA. There are 14 residues in the CDR3. V was clipped by 1 base and J by 3 bases, with 9 bases between them.

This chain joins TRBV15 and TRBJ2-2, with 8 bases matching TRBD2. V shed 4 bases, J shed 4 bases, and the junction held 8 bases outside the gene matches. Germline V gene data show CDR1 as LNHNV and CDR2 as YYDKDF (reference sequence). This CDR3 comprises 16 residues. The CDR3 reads CATSTGLAEGTGELFF. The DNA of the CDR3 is TGTGCCACCAGCACCGGACTAGCAGAGGGCACCGGGGAGCTGTTTTTT.